This TCR beta chain was documented in a study of technical replicates of blood from a handful of donors. Some clones are missing from TCRdb's copy, which holds only in-frame ones; the method was immunoSEQ multiplex PCR. The table shows tens of thousands of clones, with around 94% occurring only once. The V gene end was trimmed by 6 bases and the J gene end by 5 bases; junction bases not matched to a gene: 8. Germline CDR1 reads MNHEY; CDR2 reads SMNVEV (reference sequence). This CDR3 is 15 amino acids long. The chain combines TRBV27 with TRBJ2-5; 11 bases match TRBD2. The sample consisted of T cells isolated from PBMCs. This receptor was obtained from a human donor in good health. CDR3: CASRYIAGGVETQYF. Written as DNA, the CDR3 is TGTGCCAGCAGATACATAGCGGGAGGGGTGGAGACCCAGTACTTC.